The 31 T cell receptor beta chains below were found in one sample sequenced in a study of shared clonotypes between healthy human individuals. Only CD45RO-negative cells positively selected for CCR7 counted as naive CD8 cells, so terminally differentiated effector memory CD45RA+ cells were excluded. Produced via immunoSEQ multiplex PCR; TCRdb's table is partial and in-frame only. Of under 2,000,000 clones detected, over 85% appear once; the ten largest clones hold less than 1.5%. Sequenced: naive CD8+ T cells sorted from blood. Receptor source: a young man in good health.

CDR3: CASSESIGGADFHEQYF. The DNA for the CDR3 is TGCGCCAGCAGTGAGTCGATTGGGGGCGCGGATTTCCACGAGCAGTACTTC. The chain has TRBV10-1 and TRBJ2-7; tentative D call: TRBD1 (6 bases). V was clipped by 0 bases and J by 5 bases, with 20 bases between them. The CDR3 is made up of 17 amino acids. Germline V lookup: CDR1 WNHNN, CDR2 SYGVQD (reference sequence).

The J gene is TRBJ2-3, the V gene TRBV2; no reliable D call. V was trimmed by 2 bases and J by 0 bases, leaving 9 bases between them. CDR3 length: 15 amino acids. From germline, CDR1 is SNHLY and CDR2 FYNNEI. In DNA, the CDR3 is TGTGCCAGCAGTGAAATCAGTACTAGCACAGATACGCAGTATTTT. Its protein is CASSEISTSTDTQYF.

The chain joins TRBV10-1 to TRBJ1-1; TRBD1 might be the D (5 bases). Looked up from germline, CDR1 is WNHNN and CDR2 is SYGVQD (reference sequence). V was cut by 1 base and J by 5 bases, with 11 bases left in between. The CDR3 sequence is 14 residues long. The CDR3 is CASSEWGEGTEAFF. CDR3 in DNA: TGCGCCAGCAGTGAGTGGGGCGAAGGAACTGAAGCTTTCTTT.

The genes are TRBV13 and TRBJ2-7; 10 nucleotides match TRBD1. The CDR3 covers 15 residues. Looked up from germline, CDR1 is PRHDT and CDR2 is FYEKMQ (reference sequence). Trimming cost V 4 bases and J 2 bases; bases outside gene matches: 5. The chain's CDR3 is CASSSGTGAAYEQYF. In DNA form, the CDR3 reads TGTGCCAGCAGCTCCGGGACAGGGGCCGCCTACGAGCAGTACTTC.

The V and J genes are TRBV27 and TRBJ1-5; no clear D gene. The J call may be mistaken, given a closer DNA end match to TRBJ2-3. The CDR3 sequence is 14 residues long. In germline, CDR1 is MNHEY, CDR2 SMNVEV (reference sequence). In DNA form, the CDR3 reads TGTGCCAGCAGCTTCCCGGGTACCAATCAGCCCCAGTATTTT. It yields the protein CASSFPGTNQPQYF.

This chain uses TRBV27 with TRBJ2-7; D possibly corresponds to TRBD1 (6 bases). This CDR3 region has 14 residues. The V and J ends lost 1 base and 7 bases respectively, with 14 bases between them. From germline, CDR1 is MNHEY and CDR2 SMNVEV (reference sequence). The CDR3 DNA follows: TGTGCCAGCAGTTTATTGCAGGGGCCGGGGGAGCAGTACTTC. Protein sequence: CASSLLQGPGEQYF.

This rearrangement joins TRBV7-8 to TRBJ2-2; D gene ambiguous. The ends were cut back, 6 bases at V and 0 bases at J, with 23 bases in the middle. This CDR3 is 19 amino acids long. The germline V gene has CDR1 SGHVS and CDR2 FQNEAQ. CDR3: CASSFLIIVGRSNTGELFF. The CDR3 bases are TGTGCCAGCAGTTTCTTGATAATTGTGGGCAGGTCGAACACCGGGGAGCTGTTTTTT.

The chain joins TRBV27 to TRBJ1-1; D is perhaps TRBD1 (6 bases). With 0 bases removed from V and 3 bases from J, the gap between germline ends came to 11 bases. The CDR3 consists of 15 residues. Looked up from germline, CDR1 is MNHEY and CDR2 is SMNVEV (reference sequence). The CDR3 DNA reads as TGTGCCAGCAGTTTATCGTCAGGGGCGTACACTGAAGCTTTCTTT. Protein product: CASSLSSGAYTEAFF.

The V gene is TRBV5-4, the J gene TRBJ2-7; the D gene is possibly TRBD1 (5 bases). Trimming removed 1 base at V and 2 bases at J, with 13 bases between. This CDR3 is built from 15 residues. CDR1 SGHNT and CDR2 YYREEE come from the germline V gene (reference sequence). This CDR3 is CASSLSVRGTYEQYF. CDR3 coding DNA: TGTGCCAGCAGCTTGTCGGTAAGGGGTACCTACGAGCAGTACTTC.

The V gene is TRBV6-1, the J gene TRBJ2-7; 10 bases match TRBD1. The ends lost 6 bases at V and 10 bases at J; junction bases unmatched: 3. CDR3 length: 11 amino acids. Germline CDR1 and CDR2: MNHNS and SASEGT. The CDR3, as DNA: TGTGCCAGCAGGGGACAGGGGTTTCAGTACTTC. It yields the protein CASRGQGFQYF.

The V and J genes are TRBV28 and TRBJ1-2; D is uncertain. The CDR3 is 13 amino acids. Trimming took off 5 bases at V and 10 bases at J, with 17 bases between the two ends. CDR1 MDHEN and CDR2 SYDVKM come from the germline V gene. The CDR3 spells CASSPLTGSSYTF. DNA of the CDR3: TGTGCCAGCAGTCCCTTAACTGGGTCATCCTACACCTTC.

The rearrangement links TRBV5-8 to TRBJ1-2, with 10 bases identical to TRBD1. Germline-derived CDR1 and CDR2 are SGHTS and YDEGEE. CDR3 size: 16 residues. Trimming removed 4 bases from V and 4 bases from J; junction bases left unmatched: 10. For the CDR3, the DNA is TGTGCCAGCAGCCTCGGGACAGGGGATCTGGGCTATGGCTACACCTTC. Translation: CASSLGTGDLGYGYTF.

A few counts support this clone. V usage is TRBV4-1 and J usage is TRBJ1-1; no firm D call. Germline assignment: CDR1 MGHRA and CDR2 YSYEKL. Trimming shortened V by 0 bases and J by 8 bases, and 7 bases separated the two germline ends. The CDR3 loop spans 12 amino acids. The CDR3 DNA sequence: TGCGCCAGCAGCCAAGAGTACGGCGAAGCTTTCTTT. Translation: CASSQEYGEAFF.

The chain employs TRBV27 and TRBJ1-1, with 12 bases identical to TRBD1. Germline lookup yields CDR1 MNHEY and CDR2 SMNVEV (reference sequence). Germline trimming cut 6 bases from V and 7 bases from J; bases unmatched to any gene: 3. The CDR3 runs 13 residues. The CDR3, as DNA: TGTGCCAGCAGGGGACAGGGGGCCGGTGAAGCTTTCTTT. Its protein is CASRGQGAGEAFF.

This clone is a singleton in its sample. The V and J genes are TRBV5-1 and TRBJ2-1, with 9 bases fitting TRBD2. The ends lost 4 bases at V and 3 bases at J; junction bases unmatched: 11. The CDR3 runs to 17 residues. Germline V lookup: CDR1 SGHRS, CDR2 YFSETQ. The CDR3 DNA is TGCGCCAGCAGCCCGAAGGTTAGCGGGAGTTTCTACAATGAGCAGTTCTTC. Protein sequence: CASSPKVSGSFYNEQFF.

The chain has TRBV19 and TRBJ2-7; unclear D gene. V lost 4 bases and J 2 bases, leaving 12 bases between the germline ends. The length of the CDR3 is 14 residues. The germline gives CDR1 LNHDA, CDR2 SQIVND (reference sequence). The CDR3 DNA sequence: TGTGCCAGTAGTACCCTTGAAATACCCTACGAGCAGTACTTC. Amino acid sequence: CASSTLEIPYEQYF.

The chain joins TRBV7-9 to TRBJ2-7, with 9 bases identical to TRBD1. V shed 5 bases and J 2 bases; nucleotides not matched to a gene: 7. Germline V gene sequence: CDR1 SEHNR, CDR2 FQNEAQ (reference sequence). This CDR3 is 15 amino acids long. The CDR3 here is CASSHRGLGTYEQYF. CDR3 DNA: TGTGCCAGCAGCCACAGGGGGCTGGGAACCTACGAGCAGTACTTC.

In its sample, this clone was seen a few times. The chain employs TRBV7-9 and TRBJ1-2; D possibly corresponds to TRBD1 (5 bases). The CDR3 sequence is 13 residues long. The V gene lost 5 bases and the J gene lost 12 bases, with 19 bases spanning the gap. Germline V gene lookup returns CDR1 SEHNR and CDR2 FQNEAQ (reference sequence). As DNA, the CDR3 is TGTGCCAGCAGCCAAACCACCGGGACCTCAAACACCTTC. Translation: CASSQTTGTSNTF.

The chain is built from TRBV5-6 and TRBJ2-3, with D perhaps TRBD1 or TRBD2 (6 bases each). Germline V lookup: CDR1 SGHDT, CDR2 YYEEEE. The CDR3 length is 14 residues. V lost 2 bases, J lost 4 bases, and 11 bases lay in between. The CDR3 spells CASSLEEGADTQYF. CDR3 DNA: TGTGCCAGCAGCTTAGAGGAGGGGGCAGATACGCAGTATTTT.

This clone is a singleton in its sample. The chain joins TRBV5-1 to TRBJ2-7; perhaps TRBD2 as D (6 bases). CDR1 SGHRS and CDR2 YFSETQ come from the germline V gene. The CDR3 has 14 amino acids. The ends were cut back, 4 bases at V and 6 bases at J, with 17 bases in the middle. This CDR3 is CASSPDVRDFEQYF. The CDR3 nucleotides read TGCGCCAGCAGCCCAGACGTCCGGGACTTCGAGCAGTACTTC.

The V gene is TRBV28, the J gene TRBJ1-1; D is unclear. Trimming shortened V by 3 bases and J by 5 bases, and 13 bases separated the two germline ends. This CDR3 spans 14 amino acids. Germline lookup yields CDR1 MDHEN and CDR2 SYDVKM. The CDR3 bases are TGTGCCAGCAGTTTTGCGGAAGCTGGTACTGAAGCTTTCTTT. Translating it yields CASSFAEAGTEAFF.

The DNA for the CDR3 is TGTGCCAGCAGCTATGTAACTCTGGGGCTGAACACTGAAGCTTTCTTT. This translates into CASSYVTLGLNTEAFF. V gene TRBV6-6 combines with J gene TRBJ1-1, with D maybe TRBD1 (5 bases). The CDR3 runs 16 residues. The germline gives CDR1 MNHNY, CDR2 SVGAGI (reference sequence). The V and J ends lost 6 bases and 0 bases respectively, with 17 bases between them.

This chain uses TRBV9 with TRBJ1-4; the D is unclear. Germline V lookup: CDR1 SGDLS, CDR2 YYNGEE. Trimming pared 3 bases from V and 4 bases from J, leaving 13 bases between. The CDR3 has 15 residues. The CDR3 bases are TGTGCCAGCAGCGGCCGGGGAAACCTTAATGAAAAACTGTTTTTT. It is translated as CASSGRGNLNEKLFF.

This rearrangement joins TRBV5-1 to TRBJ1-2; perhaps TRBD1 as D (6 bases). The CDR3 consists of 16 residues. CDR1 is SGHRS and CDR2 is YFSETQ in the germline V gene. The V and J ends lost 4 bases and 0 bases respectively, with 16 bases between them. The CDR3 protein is CASSPSAGVANYGYTF. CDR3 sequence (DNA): TGCGCCAGCAGCCCAAGCGCAGGGGTGGCTAACTATGGCTACACCTTC.

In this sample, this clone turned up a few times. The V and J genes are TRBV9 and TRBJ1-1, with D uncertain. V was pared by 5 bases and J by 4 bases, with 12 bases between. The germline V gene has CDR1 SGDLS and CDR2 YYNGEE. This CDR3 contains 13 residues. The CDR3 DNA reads TGTGCCAGCAGAGGGATACGTGGCACTGAAGCTTTCTTT. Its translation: CASRGIRGTEAFF.

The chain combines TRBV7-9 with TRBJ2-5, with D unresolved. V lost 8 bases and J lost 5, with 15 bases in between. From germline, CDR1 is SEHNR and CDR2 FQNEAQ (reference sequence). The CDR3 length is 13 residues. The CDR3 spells CASELSVDETQYF. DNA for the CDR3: TGTGCCAGCGAGCTCTCGGTTGACGAGACCCAGTACTTC.

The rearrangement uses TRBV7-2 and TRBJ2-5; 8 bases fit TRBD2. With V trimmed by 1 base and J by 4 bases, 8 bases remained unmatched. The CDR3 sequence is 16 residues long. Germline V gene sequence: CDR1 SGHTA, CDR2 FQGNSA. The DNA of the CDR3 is TGTGCCAGCAGCTTAGATCGGGAGGGCCTGGGAGAGACCCAGTACTTC. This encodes CASSLDREGLGETQYF.

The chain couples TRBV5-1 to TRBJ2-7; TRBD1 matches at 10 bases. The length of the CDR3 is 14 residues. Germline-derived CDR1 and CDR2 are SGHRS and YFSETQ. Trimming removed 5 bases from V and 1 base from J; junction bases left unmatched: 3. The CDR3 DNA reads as TGCGCCAGCAGTAGGACAGGGGGGTCCTACGAGCAGTACTTC. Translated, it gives CASSRTGGSYEQYF.

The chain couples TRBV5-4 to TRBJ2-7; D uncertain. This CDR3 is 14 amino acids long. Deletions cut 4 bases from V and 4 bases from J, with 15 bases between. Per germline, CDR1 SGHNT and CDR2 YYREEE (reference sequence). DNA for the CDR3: TGTGCCAGCAGCGTGTTTGGGGATAAGTACGAGCAGTACTTC. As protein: CASSVFGDKYEQYF. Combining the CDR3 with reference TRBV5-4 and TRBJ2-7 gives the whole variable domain ETGVTQSPTHLIKTRGQQVTLRCSSQSGHNTVSWYQQALGQGPQFIFQYYREEENGRGNFPPRFSGLQFPNYSSELNVNALELDDSALYLCASSVFGDKYEQYFGPGTRLTVT.

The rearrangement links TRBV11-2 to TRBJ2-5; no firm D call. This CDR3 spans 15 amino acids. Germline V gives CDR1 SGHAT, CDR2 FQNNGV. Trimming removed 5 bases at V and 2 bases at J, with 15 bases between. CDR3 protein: CASSAPWGTQETQYF. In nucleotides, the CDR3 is TGTGCCAGCAGCGCCCCGTGGGGAACTCAAGAGACCCAGTACTTC.

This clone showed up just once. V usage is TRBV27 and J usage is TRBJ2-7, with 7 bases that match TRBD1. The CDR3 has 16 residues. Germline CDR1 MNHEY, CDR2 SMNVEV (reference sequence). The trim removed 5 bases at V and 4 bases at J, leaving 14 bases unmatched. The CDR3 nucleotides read TGTGCCAGCAGTACCTCTACAGGGGAAGCCTTTTACGAGCAGTACTTC. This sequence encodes CASSTSTGEAFYEQYF.